Following are 25 T cell receptor beta chains from one sample sequenced in a study of blood T cell repertoires in COVID-19. Sequencing was performed with immunoSEQ multiplex PCR; in TCRdb, only in-frame clones are kept and a portion is missing. This table holds tens of thousands of clones, about 70% found once. Sequenced: peripheral blood. The source is a woman between 65 and 79 years old with acute or convalescent COVID-19.

The J gene is TRBJ2-5, the V gene TRBV5-1; D is ambiguous. This CDR3 contains 12 residues. Germline-derived CDR1 and CDR2 are SGHRS and YFSETQ. V shed 4 bases and J shed 5 bases, with 9 bases lying between them. The CDR3: CASSPSGETQYF. CDR3 in DNA: TGCGCCAGCAGCCCGTCCGGGGAGACCCAGTACTTC. Supplemented by reference TRBV5-1 and TRBJ2-5, the full variable domain reads KAGVTQTPRYLIKTRGQQVTLSCSPISGHRSVSWYQQTPGQGLQFLFEYFSETQRNKGNFPGRFSGRQFSNSRSEMNVSTLELGDSALYLCASSPSGETQYFGPGTRLLVL.

This clone was seen a handful of times. This CDR3 is CASSLGLAPDTQYF. The CDR3 nucleotides read TGTGCCAGCAGCCTCGGACTAGCTCCAGATACGCAGTATTTT. V and J are TRBV7-2 and TRBJ2-3; 8 nucleotides align to TRBD2. The trim removed 5 bases at V and 4 bases at J, leaving 5 bases unmatched. This CDR3 is built from 14 residues. From germline, CDR1 is SGHTA and CDR2 FQGNSA.

The V and J genes are TRBV3-1 (or the pseudogene TRBV3-2) and TRBJ2-5; TRBD2 matches at 12 bases. Germline V gene data show CDR1 as LGHDT and CDR2 as YNNKEL (reference sequence). Trimming cost V 0 bases and J 4 bases; bases outside gene matches: 3. There are 16 residues in the CDR3. CDR3 amino acids: CASSQEASGGVETQYF. The DNA of the CDR3 is TGTGCCAGCAGCCAAGAAGCTAGCGGGGGGGTAGAGACCCAGTACTTC.

This rearrangement joins TRBV5-1 to TRBJ2-5, with TRBD1 matching 10 bases. Unmatched junction bases numbered 17, after V lost 0 bases and J lost 6 bases. The CDR3 is 19 amino acids. Germline V lookup: CDR1 SGHRS, CDR2 YFSETQ. The CDR3 region is CASSLAVGTGASGMKTQYF. The CDR3 nucleotides read TGCGCCAGCAGCTTGGCCGTGGGGACAGGGGCTAGCGGAATGAAGACCCAGTACTTC.

The chain has TRBV27 and TRBJ2-3, with D tentatively TRBD2 (6 bases). Germline V gene sequence: CDR1 MNHEY, CDR2 SMNVEV (reference sequence). The CDR3 runs to 16 residues. The V end lost 8 bases, the J end lost 3 bases, and 21 bases lay between the germline ends. CDR3 in DNA: TGTGCCAGCGGACGGGACTCCTTAGAAGGGACAGATACGCAGTATTTT. Translating gives CASGRDSLEGTDTQYF.

This CDR3 is CATSRDLSGELFF. CDR3 nucleotide sequence: TGTGCCACCAGCAGAGATCTAAGCGGGGAGCTGTTTTTT. V usage is TRBV15 and J usage is TRBJ2-2, with D unclear. The CDR3 length is 13 residues. Trimming left V 0 bases short and J 7 bases short, with 6 bases between. Germline CDR1 LNHNV, CDR2 YYDKDF (reference sequence).

This clone came up once. The genes are TRBV5-6 and TRBJ1-5; D call uncertain. This CDR3 spans 15 amino acids. Germline assignment: CDR1 SGHDT and CDR2 YYEEEE. V gave up 1 base and J gave up 7 bases, with 15 bases separating them. The DNA for the CDR3 is TGTGCCAGCAGCTTGACTTCGGAGGGCTGGCAGCCCCAGCATTTT. It specifies CASSLTSEGWQPQHF.

The chain joins TRBV7-9 to TRBJ1-1, with D possibly matching TRBD1 (6 bases). Trimming shortened V by 4 bases and J by 1 base, and 13 bases separated the two germline ends. This CDR3 spans 15 amino acids. In germline, CDR1 is SEHNR, CDR2 FQNEAQ (reference sequence). The CDR3 coding sequence is TGTGCCAGCAGCTATTACAGGGCGGAGAACACTGAAGCTTTCTTT. This translates into CASSYYRAENTEAFF. The full variable domain, rest sourced from reference TRBV7-9 and TRBJ1-1, is DTGVSQNPRHKITKRGQNVTFRCDPISEHNRLYWYRQTLGQGPEFLTYFQNEAQLEKSRLLSDRFSAERPKGSFSTLEIQRTEQGDSAMYLCASSYYRAENTEAFFGQGTRLTVV.

On this clone itself: The CDR3 does not close with the conserved phenylalanine or tryptophan, likely indicating a read error. The limits of the CDR3 on the DNA are not certain, so only TCRdb's listed CDR3 is given. The chain uses TRBV27 and TRBJ1-3. The CDR3 is 13 amino acids in total, end residues counted. CDR1 is MNHEY and CDR2 is SMNVEV in the germline V gene (reference sequence). The CDR3 loop is CASSLHAVGEVGI.

The rearrangement uses TRBV6-5 and TRBJ2-2, with D perhaps TRBD1 (5 bases). Germline CDR1 and CDR2: MNHEY and SVGAGI. The CDR3 has 12 residues. V lost 11 bases to trimming and J lost 2 bases, with 9 bases between them. The CDR3 region is CAAQGNTGELFF. In DNA, the CDR3 is TGTGCCGCCCAGGGAAACACCGGGGAGCTGTTTTTT.

The chain is built from TRBV5-4 and TRBJ2-7, with 7 bases that match TRBD1. Per germline, CDR1 SGHNT and CDR2 YYREEE (reference sequence). The length of the CDR3 is 14 residues. V shed 3 bases and J 3 bases; nucleotides not matched to a gene: 6. The CDR3 coding sequence is TGTGCCAGCAGCTCCACGGACAGGTTCTACGAGCAGTACTTC. Protein product: CASSSTDRFYEQYF.

The chain recombines TRBV19 with TRBJ2-7; TRBD1 is a possible D gene (5 bases). Germline loops: CDR1 LNHDA, CDR2 SQIVND (reference sequence). CDR3 length: 14 residues. The V and J ends lost 5 bases and 0 bases respectively, with 11 bases between them. The CDR3 reads CASSRQLSSYEQYF. The CDR3 DNA reads TGTGCCAGTAGTCGACAGTTAAGCTCCTACGAGCAGTACTTC.

The chain has TRBV3-1 (or the pseudogene TRBV3-2) and TRBJ2-7; the D gene is possibly TRBD1 (5 bases). The germline V and J ends were trimmed by 3 bases and 6 bases, with 15 bases remaining between them. The CDR3 consists of 14 residues. Germline-derived CDR1 and CDR2 are LGHDT and YNNKEL (reference sequence). CDR3 bases: TGTGCCAGCAGCCACAACCCCCAGGGTGGCGAGCAGTACTTC. Translating it yields CASSHNPQGGEQYF.

The gene calls are TRBV9 and TRBJ2-3; perhaps TRBD2 as D (5 bases). With 8 bases removed from V and 5 bases from J, the gap between germline ends came to 21 bases. Per the germline V gene, CDR1 is SGDLS and CDR2 is YYNGEE. The CDR3 length is 15 residues. CDR3 sequence (DNA): TGTGCCAGTTGTCGGGGAGAGGGCGCGAAAGATACGCAGTATTTT. It yields the protein CASCRGEGAKDTQYF.

With regard to this clone: A much larger clone sits a single nucleotide away, making a read error possible. The identical CDR3 is also encoded by other nucleotide sequences in the sample. This chain links TRBV3-1 (or the pseudogene TRBV3-2) with TRBJ1-2; D possibly corresponds to TRBD1 (5 bases). The CDR3 length is 15 residues. V was clipped by 5 bases and J by 5 bases, with 18 bases between them. Per germline, CDR1 LGHDT and CDR2 YNNKEL (reference sequence). The CDR3 DNA sequence: TGTGCCAGCAGCACCTGGACCGGGGGGGGGTATGGCTACACCTTC. It translates to CASSTWTGGGYGYTF.

The sample holds one count of this clone. This rearrangement joins TRBV24-1 to TRBJ2-5, with D perhaps TRBD2 (5 bases). CDR1 is KGHDR, CDR2 SFDVKD, per germline. Trimming pared 1 base from V and 4 bases from J, leaving 18 bases between. The CDR3 loop spans 17 amino acids. CDR3 protein: CATSDFMRGRVRETQYF. The DNA for the CDR3 is TGTGCCACCAGTGATTTCATGAGAGGGCGTGTACGAGAGACCCAGTACTTC.

This chain joins TRBV29-1 and TRBJ2-7, with TRBD2 matching 7 bases. In germline, CDR1 is SQVTM, CDR2 ANQGSEA. The CDR3 runs 13 residues. J lost 6 bases, V lost 4 bases, and 9 bases had no gene match. DNA of the CDR3: TGCAGCGTTGGAGATCGGGGGGTATCCGAGCAGTACTTC. Protein: CSVGDRGVSEQYF.

The chain has TRBV6-4 and TRBJ1-2, with 7 bases matching TRBD1. CDR1 and CDR2 from the germline V gene are MRHNA and SNTAGT. The CDR3 is 12 amino acids. J was trimmed by 5 bases and V by 7 bases; bases with no gene match: 4. The CDR3 DNA is TGTGCCAGCACTGGGACAGTTTATGGCTACACCTTC. Its protein product is CASTGTVYGYTF.

The chain couples TRBV6-1 to TRBJ2-3, with 7 bases aligning to TRBD2. V was clipped by 2 bases and J by 6 bases; unmatched bases: 8. CDR3 size: 15 residues. Looked up from germline, CDR1 is MNHNS and CDR2 is SASEGT. The CDR3 is CASSERVGGRDTQYF. CDR3 nucleotide sequence: TGTGCCAGCAGTGAAAGGGTCGGGGGGAGGGATACGCAGTATTTT.

The rearrangement uses TRBV19 and TRBJ2-1; weak D call: TRBD1 (6 bases). This CDR3 is 17 amino acids long. V was cut by 5 bases and J by 2 bases, with 19 bases left in between. Germline V gene lookup returns CDR1 LNHDA and CDR2 SQIVND (reference sequence). CDR3 bases: TGTGCCAGTAGTCCCCCCTTCGGGACACCGGCCTACAATGAGCAGTTCTTC. This gives the protein CASSPPFGTPAYNEQFF.

V and J are TRBV6-5 and TRBJ2-1; tentative D call: TRBD2 (5 bases). This CDR3 has 13 amino acids. Per the germline V gene, CDR1 is MNHEY and CDR2 is SVGAGI. Trimming shortened V by 8 bases and J by 5 bases, and 13 bases separated the two germline ends. CDR3 sequence reads: CASGSAGDNEQFF. CDR3 in DNA: TGTGCCAGCGGGAGCGCGGGTGACAATGAGCAGTTCTTC.

This chain uses TRBV6-1 with TRBJ2-1, with 8 bases that match TRBD2. V dropped 7 bases and J dropped 6; count of bases not matched to a gene: 8. The CDR3 runs 14 residues. Germline values: CDR1 MNHNS, CDR2 SASEGT. The CDR3, as DNA: TGTGCCAGCACCCCCCCGGGGGGGCCCAATGAGCAGTTCTTC. Translation: CASTPPGGPNEQFF.

The chain joins TRBV2 to TRBJ1-6, with D tentatively TRBD1 (5 bases). V lost 0 bases and J lost 5, with 14 bases in between. CDR1 and CDR2 (germline): SNHLY, FYNNEI. This CDR3 comprises 17 residues. The chain's CDR3 is CASSEADFRGDNSPLHF. CDR3 sequence (DNA): TGTGCCAGCAGTGAAGCCGACTTTCGGGGGGATAATTCACCCCTCCACTTT.

The rearrangement uses TRBV10-2 and TRBJ1-5; D gene uncertain. The germline V gene encodes CDR1 WSHSY and CDR2 SAAADI. CDR3 length: 15 amino acids. V lost 6 bases and J 0 bases, leaving 12 bases between the germline ends. Here the CDR3 reads CASRPAGRSNQPQHF. CDR3 nucleotides: TGCGCCAGCAGGCCTGCAGGTCGTAGCAATCAGCCCCAGCATTTT.

The gene calls are TRBV5-6 and TRBJ2-6, with 7 bases aligning to TRBD1. Unmatched junction bases numbered 8, after V lost 1 base and J lost 4 bases. Germline CDR1 reads SGHDT; CDR2 reads YYEEEE. The CDR3 length is 17 residues. The CDR3 bases are TGTGCCAGCAGCTTGACCTCGACAGGGATCGGGGCCAACGTCCTGACTTTC. Protein: CASSLTSTGIGANVLTF.